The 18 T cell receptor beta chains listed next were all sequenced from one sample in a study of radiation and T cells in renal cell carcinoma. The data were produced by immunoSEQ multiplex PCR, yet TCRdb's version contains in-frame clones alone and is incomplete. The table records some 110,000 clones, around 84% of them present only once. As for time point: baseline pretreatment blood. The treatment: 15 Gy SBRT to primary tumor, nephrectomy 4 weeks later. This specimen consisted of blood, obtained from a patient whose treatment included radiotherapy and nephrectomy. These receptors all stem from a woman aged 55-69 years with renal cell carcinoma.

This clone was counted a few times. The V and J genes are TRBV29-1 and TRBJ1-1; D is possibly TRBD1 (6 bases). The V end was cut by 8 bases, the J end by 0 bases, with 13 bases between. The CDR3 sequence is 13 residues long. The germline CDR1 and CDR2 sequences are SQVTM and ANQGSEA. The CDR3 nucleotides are TGCAGCACCTGGGACACCTTGAACACTGAAGCTTTCTTT. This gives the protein CSTWDTLNTEAFF.

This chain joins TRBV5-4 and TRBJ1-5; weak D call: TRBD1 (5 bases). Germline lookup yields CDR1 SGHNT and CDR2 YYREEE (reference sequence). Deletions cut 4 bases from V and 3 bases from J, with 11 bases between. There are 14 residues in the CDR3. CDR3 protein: CASSKAGLNQPQHF. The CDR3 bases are TGTGCCAGCAGCAAGGCAGGGCTCAATCAGCCCCAGCATTTT.

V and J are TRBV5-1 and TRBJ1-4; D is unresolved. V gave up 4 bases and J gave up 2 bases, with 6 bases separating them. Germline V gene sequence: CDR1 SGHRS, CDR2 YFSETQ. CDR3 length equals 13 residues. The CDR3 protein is CASSPTTNEKLFF. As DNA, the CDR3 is TGCGCCAGCAGCCCTACCACTAATGAAAAACTGTTTTTT.

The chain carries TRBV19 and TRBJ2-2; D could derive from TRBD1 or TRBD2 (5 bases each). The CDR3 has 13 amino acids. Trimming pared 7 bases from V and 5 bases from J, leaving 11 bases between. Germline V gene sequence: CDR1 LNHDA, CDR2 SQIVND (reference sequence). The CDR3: CASTRWGTGELFF. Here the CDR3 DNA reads TGTGCCAGTACCAGGTGGGGGACCGGGGAGCTGTTTTTT.

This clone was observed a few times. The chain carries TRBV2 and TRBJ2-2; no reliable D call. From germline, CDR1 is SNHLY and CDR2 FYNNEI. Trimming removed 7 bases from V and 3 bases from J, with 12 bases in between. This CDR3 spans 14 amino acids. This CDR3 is CASMPTPYTGELFF. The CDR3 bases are TGTGCCAGCATGCCGACACCCTACACCGGGGAGCTGTTTTTT.

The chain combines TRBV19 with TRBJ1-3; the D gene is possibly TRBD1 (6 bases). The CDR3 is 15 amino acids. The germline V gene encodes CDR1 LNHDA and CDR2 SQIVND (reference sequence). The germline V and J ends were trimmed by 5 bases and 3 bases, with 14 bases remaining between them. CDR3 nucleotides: TGTGCCAGTAGTCAGGGGCAGGGATTTGGAAACACCATATATTTT. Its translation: CASSQGQGFGNTIYF.

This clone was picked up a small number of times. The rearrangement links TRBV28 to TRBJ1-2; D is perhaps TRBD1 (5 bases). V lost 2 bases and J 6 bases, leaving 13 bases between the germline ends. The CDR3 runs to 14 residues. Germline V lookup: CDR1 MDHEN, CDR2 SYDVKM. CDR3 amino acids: CASSLAGRGDGYTF. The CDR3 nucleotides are TGTGCCAGCAGTTTAGCGGGAAGAGGGGATGGCTACACCTTC.

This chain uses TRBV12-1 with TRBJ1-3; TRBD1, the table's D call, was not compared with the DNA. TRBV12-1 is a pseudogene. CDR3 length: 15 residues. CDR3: CASSFPQGLGNTIYF. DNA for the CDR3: TGTGCCAGCAGCTTCCCACAGGGTCTTGGAAACACCATATATTTT.

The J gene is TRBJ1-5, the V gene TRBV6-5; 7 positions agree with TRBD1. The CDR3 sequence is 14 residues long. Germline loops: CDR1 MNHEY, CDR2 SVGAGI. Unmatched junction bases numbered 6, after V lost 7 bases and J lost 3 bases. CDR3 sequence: CASTLTGDNQPQHF. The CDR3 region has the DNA TGTGCCAGCACCCTAACAGGGGACAATCAGCCCCAGCATTTT.

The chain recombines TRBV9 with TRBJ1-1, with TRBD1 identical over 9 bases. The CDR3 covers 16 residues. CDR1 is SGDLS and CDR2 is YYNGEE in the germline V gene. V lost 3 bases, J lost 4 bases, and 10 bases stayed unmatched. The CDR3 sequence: CASSEGPPGQGTEAFF. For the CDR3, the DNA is TGTGCCAGCAGCGAGGGGCCCCCGGGACAGGGCACTGAAGCTTTCTTT. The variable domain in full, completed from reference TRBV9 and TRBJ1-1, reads DSGVTQTPKHLITATGQRVTLRCSPRSGDLSVYWYQQSLDQGLQFLIQYYNGEERAKGNILERFSAQQFPDLHSELNLSSLELGDSALYFCASSEGPPGQGTEAFFGQGTRLTVV.

The CDR3 sequence: CASSPGQGGNQPQHF. The CDR3 region has the DNA TGTGCCAGCAGTCCGGGCCAGGGGGGCAATCAGCCCCAGCATTTT. J is TRBJ1-5 and V is TRBV2; 7 nucleotides line up with TRBD1. Trimming at V came to 5 bases and at J to 2 bases, leaving 6 bases not matched to a gene. The CDR3 contains 15 residues. Germline V lookup: CDR1 SNHLY, CDR2 FYNNEI.

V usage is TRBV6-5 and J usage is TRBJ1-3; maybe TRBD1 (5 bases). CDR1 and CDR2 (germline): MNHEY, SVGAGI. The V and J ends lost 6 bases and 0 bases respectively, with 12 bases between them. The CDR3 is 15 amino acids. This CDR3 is CASRKDIYSGNTIYF. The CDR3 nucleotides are TGTGCCAGCAGGAAGGACATTTACTCTGGAAACACCATATATTTT.

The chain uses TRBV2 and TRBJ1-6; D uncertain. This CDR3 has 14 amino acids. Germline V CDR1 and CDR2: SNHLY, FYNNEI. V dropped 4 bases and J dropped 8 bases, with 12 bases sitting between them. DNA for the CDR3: TGTGCCAGCAGTGCAATTGTTAGGCATTCACCCCTCCACTTT. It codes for CASSAIVRHSPLHF.

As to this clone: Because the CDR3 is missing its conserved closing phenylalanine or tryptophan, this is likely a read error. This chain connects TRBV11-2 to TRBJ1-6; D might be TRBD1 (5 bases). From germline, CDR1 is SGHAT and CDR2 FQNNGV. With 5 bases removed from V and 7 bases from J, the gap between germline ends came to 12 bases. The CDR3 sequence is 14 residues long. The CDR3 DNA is TGTGCCAGCAGCGGAAATTGGGGGAATTCACCCCTCCACCTT. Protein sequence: CASSGNWGNSPLHL.

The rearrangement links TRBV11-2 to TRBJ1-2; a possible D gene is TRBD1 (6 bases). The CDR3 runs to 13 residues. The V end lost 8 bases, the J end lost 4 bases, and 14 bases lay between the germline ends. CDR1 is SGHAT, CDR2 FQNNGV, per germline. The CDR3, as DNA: TGTGCCAGCGGATCCACAGGGACCTATGGCTACACCTTC. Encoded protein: CASGSTGTYGYTF.

CDR3 amino acids: CASSSVRQIPYEQYF. The CDR3 nucleotides read TGTGCCAGCAGTTCAGTTAGACAGATCCCCTACGAGCAGTACTTC. V usage is TRBV28 and J usage is TRBJ2-7; D is possibly TRBD1 (5 bases). Germline V gene sequence: CDR1 MDHEN, CDR2 SYDVKM. CDR3 length: 15 residues. The V end was cut by 4 bases, the J end by 2 bases, with 15 bases between.

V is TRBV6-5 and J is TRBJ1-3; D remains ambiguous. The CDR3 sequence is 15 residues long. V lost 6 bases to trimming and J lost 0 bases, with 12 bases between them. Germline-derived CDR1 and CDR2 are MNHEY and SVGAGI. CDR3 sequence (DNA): TGTGCCAGCAGACGTCAGACCTACTCTGGAAACACCATATATTTT. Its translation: CASRRQTYSGNTIYF.

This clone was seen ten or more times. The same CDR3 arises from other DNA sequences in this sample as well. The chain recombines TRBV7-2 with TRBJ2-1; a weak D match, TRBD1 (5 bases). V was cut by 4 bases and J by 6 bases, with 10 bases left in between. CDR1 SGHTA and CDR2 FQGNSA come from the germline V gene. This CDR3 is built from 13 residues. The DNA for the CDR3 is TGTGCCAGCAGCTCAGACAGAAGCAATGAGCAGTTCTTC. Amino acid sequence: CASSSDRSNEQFF.